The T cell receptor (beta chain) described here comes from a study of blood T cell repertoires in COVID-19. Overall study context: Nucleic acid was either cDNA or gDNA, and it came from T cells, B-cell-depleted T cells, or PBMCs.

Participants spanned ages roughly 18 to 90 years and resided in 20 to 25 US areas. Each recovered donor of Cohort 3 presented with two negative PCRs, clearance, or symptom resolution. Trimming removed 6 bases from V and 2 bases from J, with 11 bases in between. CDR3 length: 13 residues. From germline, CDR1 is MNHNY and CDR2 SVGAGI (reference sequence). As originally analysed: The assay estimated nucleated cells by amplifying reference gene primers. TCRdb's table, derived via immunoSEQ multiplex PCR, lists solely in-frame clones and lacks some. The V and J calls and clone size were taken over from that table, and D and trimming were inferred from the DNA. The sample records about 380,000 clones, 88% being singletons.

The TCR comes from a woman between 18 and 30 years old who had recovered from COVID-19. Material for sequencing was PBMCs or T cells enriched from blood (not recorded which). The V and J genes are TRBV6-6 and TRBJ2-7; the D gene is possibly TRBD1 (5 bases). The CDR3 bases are TGTGCCAGCAGCAGGACACAACCCTACGAGCAGTACTTC. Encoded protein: CASSRTQPYEQYF.